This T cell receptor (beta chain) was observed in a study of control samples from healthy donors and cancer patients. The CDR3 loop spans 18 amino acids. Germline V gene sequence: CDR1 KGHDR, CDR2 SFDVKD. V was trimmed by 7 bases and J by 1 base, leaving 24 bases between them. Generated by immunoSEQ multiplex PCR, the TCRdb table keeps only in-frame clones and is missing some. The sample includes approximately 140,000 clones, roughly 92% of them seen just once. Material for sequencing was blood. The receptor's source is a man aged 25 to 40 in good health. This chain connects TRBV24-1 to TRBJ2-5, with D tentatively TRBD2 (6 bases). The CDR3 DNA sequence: TGTGCCACCAGGATACGGCCCTCCGAAAACGGGGGCCAAGAGACCCAGTACTTC. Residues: CATRIRPSENGGQETQYF.